This T cell receptor (beta chain) is from a study of blood T cell repertoires in COVID-19. Source study methods: Amplifying reference gene primers gave estimates of nucleated cell counts. Here immunoSEQ multiplex PCR was the method, and the copy in TCRdb shows in-frame clones only, minus some. Clone size and V and J calls were adopted from that table, with D and trimming inferred from the DNA. The table records approximately 480,000 clones, roughly nine tenths of them present only once. The TCR was taken from a man in his late teens or twenties with COVID-19, enrolled during active disease. Sequencing was performed on peripheral blood.

The CDR3 DNA follows: TGTGCCAGCAGTTCTAGCGGGAGGGCCACAGATACGCAGTATTTT. This codes for CASSSSGRATDTQYF. J is TRBJ2-3 and V is TRBV7-3; 12 bases map to TRBD2. This CDR3 region has 15 residues. The ends lost 6 bases at V and 2 bases at J; junction bases unmatched: 3. Germline CDR1 SGHTA, CDR2 FQGTGA.